A selection of T cell receptor beta chains follows, all from one sample in a study of blood T cell repertoires in COVID-19. Only in-frame clones appear in the TCRdb table, and some are missing; sequencing was by immunoSEQ multiplex PCR. The sample consists of about 39,000 clones, 90% to 95% of them appearing once. Sequenced input: peripheral blood. The receptors here all came from a human donor with active COVID-19. The donor label of this sample is uncertain. CDR3s include the opening cysteine and the closing phenylalanine or tryptophan. The D gene is left open where the match is weak. Some rows mark clone size as missing; the rest say once, few, many or name a class of expanded clone.

v_gene	j_gene	abundance	d_gene	CDR3nt	CDR3aa
TRBV5-1	TRBJ2-4	.	TRBD1	TGCGCCAGCAGCTTGGAAGACAGGGACATTCAGTACTTC	CASSLEDRDIQYF
TRBV21-1	TRBJ1-6	once	.	TGTGCCAGCACCATATACCGGGGTAAAAATTCACCCCTCCACTTT	CASTIYRGKNSPLHF
TRBV4-2	TRBJ2-5	.	TRBD2	TGTGCCAGCAGCCAAAGAAGCGGGGGGCTTCCCTTGCCCCAGTACTTC	CASSQRSGGLPLPQYF
TRBV11-3	TRBJ1-1	.	.	TGTGCCAGCAGAGATCAGGGGCGAAACACTGAAGCTTTCTTT	CASRDQGRNTEAFF
TRBV7-9	TRBJ2-1	.	.	TGTGCCAGCAGCCTAACAGGGAACAATGAGCAGTTCTTC	CASSLTGNNEQFF
TRBV6-5	TRBJ1-1	.	.	TGTGCCAGCAGTCGCTTGAGCACTGAAGCTTTCTTT	CASSRLSTEAFF
TRBV5-4	TRBJ2-3	.	TRBD2	TGTGCCAGCAGCTTGGAGGCTAGCGGGAAATGGGGTACGCAGTATTTT	CASSLEASGKWGTQYF
TRBV28	TRBJ1-1	.	.	TGTGCCAGCAGTTCCTTCAGGGGTTTAGGCACTGAAGCTTTCTTT	CASSSFRGLGTEAFF
TRBV3-1/TRBV3-2	TRBJ2-5	.	.	TGTGCCAGCAGCCAAGAAACCACAGGGCTAGAGACCCAGTACTTC	CASSQETTGLETQYF
TRBV3-1/TRBV3-2	TRBJ2-5	.	.	TGTGCCAGCAGCCCTGACCCAACAGCTATCCAAGAGACCCAGTACTTC	CASSPDPTAIQETQYF
TRBV29-1	TRBJ1-5	.	.	TGCAGCGTTGGGACCGTGGGAGGTCAGCCCCAGCATTTT	CSVGTVGGQPQHF
TRBV27	TRBJ1-2	once	TRBD1	TGTGCCAGCAGTTTGGCCGGGACAGGGGGGTATGGCTACACCTTC	CASSLAGTGGYGYTF
TRBV4-1	TRBJ2-3	.	.	TGCGCCAGCAGCCAAGACGGTAGTATAGATACGCAGTATTTT	CASSQDGSIDTQYF
TRBV27	TRBJ2-1	.	.	TGTGCCAGCAGTTTTTTAGGAGGCTGGGGCTACAATGAGCAGTTCTTC	CASSFLGGWGYNEQFF
TRBV7-9	TRBJ2-5	.	TRBD1	TGTGCCAGCAGCTTGGGGATCCGGGACAGCGAAGAGACCCAGTACTTC	CASSLGIRDSEETQYF
TRBV28	TRBJ2-3	.	TRBD2	TGTGCCAGCAATCCTACCGGACTAGCGGGTAGCACAGATACGCAGTATTTT	CASNPTGLAGSTDTQYF
TRBV7-9	TRBJ1-1	.	.	TGTGCCAGCAGCTCCGCGCTTTACGTCTGGGAAGCTTTCTTT	CASSSALYVWEAFF
TRBV20-1	TRBJ2-1	once	.	TGCAGTGCTAGTTCCGCGGGCCGATACAATGAGCAGTTCTTC	CSASSAGRYNEQFF
TRBV7-2	TRBJ2-7	.	TRBD2	TGTGCCAGCAGCTTGGGACTAACCTTTTCCTACGAGCAGTACTTC	CASSLGLTFSYEQYF
TRBV11-2	TRBJ2-1	.	.	TGTGCCAGCAGCTCAGGCCACACCGGCGATGAGCAGTTCTTC	CASSSGHTGDEQFF
TRBV2	TRBJ1-5	.	TRBD1	TGTGCCAGCACCTGGACAGGGGGCAATCAGCCCCAGCATTTT	CASTWTGGNQPQHF
TRBV19	TRBJ1-1	.	.	TGTGCCAGTAGTATTGGAACAGGGTTGGTGAACACTGAAGCTTTCTTT	CASSIGTGLVNTEAFF
TRBV6-5	TRBJ1-1	.	.	TGTGCCAGCAGAAACCCTGGACAAGGTCCGCGAGCTTTCTTT	CASRNPGQGPRAFF
TRBV9	TRBJ2-7	.	TRBD1	TGTGCCAGCAGCGTAGGATCCGACAGGGGGCATGAGCAGTACTTC	CASSVGSDRGHEQYF
TRBV7-2	TRBJ2-1	.	.	TGTGCCAGCAGCCAAAGTAGGGGGCGGGGTGGTGAGCAGTTCTTC	CASSQSRGRGGEQFF
TRBV2	TRBJ2-3	.	TRBD1	TGTGCCAGCATTACGGGACAGCGCACAGATACGCAGTATTTT	CASITGQRTDTQYF
TRBV6-5	TRBJ1-6	.	TRBD1	TGTGCCAGCGCGGACAGGGGGCTTGAAAATTCACCCCTCCACTTT	CASADRGLENSPLHF
TRBV13	TRBJ2-3	.	TRBD2	TGTGCCACAGGGGCTAGCGGGGTTGATACGCAGTATTTT	CATGASGVDTQYF
TRBV7-8	TRBJ2-3	.	.	TGTGCCAGCAGCTTAGTCGGGAGATCGGATACGCAGTATTTT	CASSLVGRSDTQYF
TRBV4-1	TRBJ1-3	.	TRBD1	TGCGCCAGCAGCCAGACGACAGGGCGTACAGGAAACACCATATATTTT	CASSQTTGRTGNTIYF
TRBV7-2	TRBJ2-7	.	TRBD1	TGTGCCAGCAGCTCCGGGACAGGGGCCTACGAGCAGTACTTC	CASSSGTGAYEQYF
TRBV3-1/TRBV3-2	TRBJ1-6	.	.	TGTGCCAGCACCGAAAGAAGAAGCTCACCCCTCCACTTT	CASTERRSSPLHF
TRBV7-6	TRBJ2-1	.	TRBD2	TGTGCCAGCCGCCCTATCGCGGGAGGGCCTGATGAGCAGTTCTTC	CASRPIAGGPDEQFF